Listed below are T cell receptor beta chains from one sample, sequenced in a study of regulatory T cells in long-lasting Graves disease. One entry per CDR3 protein results from TCRdb running MiXCR on the multiplex PCR reads. Counted here are about 400,000 distinct CDR3 sequences, 15% occurring once; the ten biggest clones make up 7.8%. Another study also made use of these data, one on T cells in Graves' hyperthyroidism and ophthalmopathy.

The input for sequencing was peripheral blood mononuclear cells (PBMCs), taken at new diagnosis, from a patient treated with antithyroid drugs. The source is a woman aged 40 to 50 with Graves disease. Each CDR3 is given with its conserved first and last residue. A D gene is named only where the DNA matches it firmly. Clone size is given for some rows only: seen once, a few or many times, or a class if the clone is expanded.

>TRBJ2-7|15|.|TRBV5-6|few
TGTGCCAGCAGCTTACCGGACAGCGAGACCTACGAGCAGTACTTC
CASSLPDSETYEQYF
>TRBJ2-2|16|.|TRBV11-3|.
TGTGCCAGCAGCTCAGCTCTCGTAACGAACACCGGGGAGCGGTTTTTT
CASSSALVTNTGERFF
>TRBJ1-4|15|.|TRBV12-3/TRBV12-4|many
TGTGCCAGCAGTTTAGGGGGGCAGATTAATGAAAAACTGTTTTTT
CASSLGGQINEKLFF
>TRBJ2-7|12|.|TRBV11-3|many
TGTGCCGGCAGCTTAGTGGTCGAGCAGCAGTACTTC
CAGSLVVEQQYF
>TRBJ2-1|13|.|TRBV20-1|many
TGCAGTGCTAGAGCCCCCATCAACAATGAGCAGTTCTTC
CSARAPINNEQFF
>TRBJ2-1|15|.|TRBV7-2|.
TGTGCCAGCAGGCCGGGACGTGCATGGGATGATGAGCAGTTCTTC
CASRPGRAWDDEQFF
>TRBJ2-4|14|TRBD1|TRBV19|.
TGTGCCAGTCGACAGGGTATTGACAAAAACATTCAGTACTTC
CASRQGIDKNIQYF
>TRBJ2-3|14|.|TRBV5-1|many
TGCGCCAGCAGAGGGCGAGGAATGAGGGATACGCAGTATTTT
CASRGRGMRDTQYF
>TRBJ2-7|13|.|TRBV20-1|.
TGCAGTGCTAGAGTTAGTAGCACCTACGAGCAGTACTTC
CSARVSSTYEQYF
>TRBJ2-2|16|.|TRBV3-1|few
TGTGCCAGCAGCCAAGTGTCGCCGGGAGTCGCCGGGGAGCTGTTTTTT
CASSQVSPGVAGELFF
>TRBJ2-5|12|.|TRBV28|.
TGTGCCAGCAGTATTCCGTGGGAGACCCAGTACTTC
CASSIPWETQYF
>TRBJ1-5|13|.|TRBV28|many
TGTGCCAGCAGTTTATTTAGCAATCAGCCCCAGCATTTT
CASSLFSNQPQHF
>TRBJ2-7|16|TRBD1|TRBV12-3/TRBV12-4|many
TGTGCCAGCAGTTCCCCGACAGGGTTGGGAACCTACGAGCAGTACTTC
CASSSPTGLGTYEQYF
>TRBJ2-3|14|.|TRBV12-3/TRBV12-4|.
TGTGCCAGCAGCCCGGACGGAGGCACAGATACGCAGTATTTT
CASSPDGGTDTQYF
>TRBJ2-7|13|.|TRBV11-3|many
TGTGCCAGCAGGACCCCTGGCTCCTACGAGCAGTACTTC
CASRTPGSYEQYF
>TRBJ1-3|13|.|TRBV19|few
TGTGCCAGTTCCGGGACACCCGGAAACACCATATATTTT
CASSGTPGNTIYF
>TRBJ2-7|15|.|TRBV28|many
TGTGCCAGCAGTTTTCTTGGTGGGACCTCCTACGAGCAGTACTTC
CASSFLGGTSYEQYF
>TRBJ1-2|12|TRBD1|TRBV30|many
TGTGCCTGGATCGGGACAGGCTTGGGCTACACCTTC
CAWIGTGLGYTF
>TRBJ2-4|17|TRBD2|TRBV5-5|.
TGTGCCAGCAGCCCCCTCGGGGGGACTAGCGGAAAAAACATTCAGTACTTC
CASSPLGGTSGKNIQYF
>TRBJ2-1|11|.|TRBV7-9|.
TGTGCCAGCACCAATAGACATGAGCAGTTCTTC
CASTNRHEQFF
>TRBJ2-2|12|.|TRBV10-2|many
TGCGCCAGCAGTGAGGGTGCCGGGGAGCTGTTTTTT
CASSEGAGELFF
>TRBJ2-1|16|.|TRBV7-6|few
TGTGCCAGCAGCTCCCCGTCAGGCGCTCGAAACAATGAGCAGTTCTTC
CASSSPSGARNNEQFF
>TRBJ1-2|14|TRBD1|TRBV6-2/TRBV6-3|many
TGTGCCAGCAGTTATCTGACAGGGGACTATGGCTACACCTTC
CASSYLTGDYGYTF
>TRBJ2-3|16|TRBD2|TRBV6-1|.
TGTGCCAGCAAACAGACTAGCGGGAGTGGGGTGGATACGCAGTATTTT
CASKQTSGSGVDTQYF
>TRBJ2-1|16|.|TRBV5-4|many
TGTGCCAGCAGCTCACAACGAGGACAACGGGACAATGAGCAGTTCTTC
CASSSQRGQRDNEQFF
>TRBJ2-7|14|.|TRBV2|many
TGTGCCAGCAGAGGGGACTCTAACGGGTACGAGCAGTACTTC
CASRGDSNGYEQYF
>TRBJ1-4|16|.|TRBV20-1|.
TGCAGTGCTAGAGATCCAAGGTCCGGCGTTAATGAAAAACTGTTTTTT
CSARDPRSGVNEKLFF
>TRBJ1-2|15|.|TRBV27|.
TGTGCCAGCAGTCCTCTAGGGACCTCGTCTCATGGCTACACCTTC
CASSPLGTSSHGYTF
>TRBJ2-1|16|TRBD2|TRBV7-9|many
TGTGCCAGCAGCCAATATACTAGCGGGAGGGACAATGAGCAGTTCTTC
CASSQYTSGRDNEQFF
>TRBJ2-1|14|TRBD1|TRBV28|.
TGTGCCAGCAGGTTCCGGGACAGGCCTCTTCTGCAGTTCTTC
CASRFRDRPLLQFF
>TRBJ2-5|16|TRBD2|TRBV12-3/TRBV12-4|many
TGTGCCAGCAGTTTAGGATTAGGACTAGCTTCCGAGACCCAGTACTTC
CASSLGLGLASETQYF
>TRBJ1-1|11|.|TRBV30|many
TGTGCCCGGCAGTTGAACACTGAAGCTTTCTTT
CARQLNTEAFF
>TRBJ2-3|16|TRBD2|TRBV24-1|many
TGTGCCACCAGGGATATAGCGGGCCTTAGCACAGATACGCAGTATTTT
CATRDIAGLSTDTQYF
>TRBJ2-3|17|.|TRBV7-2|many
TGTGCCAGCAGCTTAGCTCGGACAGCCGCTTACACAGATACGCAGTATTTT
CASSLARTAAYTDTQYF
>TRBJ1-3|14|.|TRBV7-2|.
TGTGCCAGCAGCCCTGCCGGAGGGAGAAACACCATATATTTT
CASSPAGGRNTIYF
>TRBJ2-7|14|.|TRBV29-1|many
TGCAGCGTTGAAGTGCGAGGAGCCCGGGGGGAGCAGTACTTC
CSVEVRGARGEQYF
>TRBJ2-3|14|.|TRBV7-2|many
TGTGCCAGCAGCTTAGAAAGGGTACGAGATACGCAGTATTTT
CASSLERVRDTQYF
>TRBJ2-1|16|TRBD2|TRBV19|few
TGTGCCAGTAGTATAACTAGCGAACACCTCTACAATGAGCAGTTCTTC
CASSITSEHLYNEQFF
>TRBJ1-2|17|.|TRBV5-4|.
TGTGCCAGCAGCTTGGGGGGCAATACAGGGCCTAACTATGGCTACACCTTC
CASSLGGNTGPNYGYTF
>TRBJ2-3|14|.|TRBV20-1|.
TGCAGTGCTTTCGACAGAGAATTAACAGATACGCAGTATTTT
CSAFDRELTDTQYF
>TRBJ2-1|15|TRBD1|TRBV3-1|many
TGTGCCAGCAGCCACGGGACAGGAGTCTACAATGAGCAGTTCTTC
CASSHGTGVYNEQFF